The clone carrying this TCR beta chain appeared many times. The sample comes from a study of T cells in Graves' hyperthyroidism and ophthalmopathy. This CDR3 is built from 16 residues. The V end lost 5 bases, the J end lost 2 bases, and 19 bases lay between the germline ends. From germline, CDR1 is MDHEN and CDR2 SYDVKM. RNA transcripts yielded amplified TCR beta CDR3 regions. A first-round RT-PCR of the TCR CDR3 used the HTBI primer set. From the multiplex PCR reads, TCRdb called clonotypes with MiXCR, one entry per CDR3 protein. The sample lists approximately 700,000 distinct CDR3 sequences; about 16% were seen once.

Sequences were obtained from blood. The source of this sequence is a man younger than 35 with Graves' hyperthyroidism. The chain is built from TRBV28 and TRBJ2-7; D gene ambiguous. The CDR3 is CASSRHPPALTYEQYF. CDR3 coding DNA: TGTGCCAGCAGTCGCCATCCTCCTGCACTAACCTACGAGCAGTACTTC.